This passage covers 21 T cell receptor beta chains from one sample sequenced in a study of T cells in Graves' hyperthyroidism and ophthalmopathy. RNA transcripts gave rise to amplified TCR beta CDR3 regions. TCR CDR3 underwent first-round RT-PCR with the HTBI primer set. TCRdb reanalysed the multiplex PCR reads using MiXCR and keeps one entry per CDR3 protein. Here the sample spans around 600,000 distinct CDR3 sequences, about 14% being singletons. The sample was blood. The receptors come from a woman aged 45-65 years with Graves' ophthalmopathy.

There are a few counts of this clonotype. The chain couples TRBV5-5 to TRBJ2-1; 10 nucleotides line up with TRBD2. CDR3 length: 16 amino acids. Germline assignment: CDR1 SGHKS and CDR2 YYEKEE (reference sequence). After removal of 4 bases from V and 7 bases from J, the junction contained 11 bases not matched to a gene. The DNA for the CDR3 is TGTGCCAGCAGCCTCTTTTCCGGGACTAGCGTAAATGAGCAGTTCTTC. Its translation is CASSLFSGTSVNEQFF.

The chain combines TRBV29-1 with TRBJ2-5, with 7 bases matching TRBD1. V shed 2 bases and J 13 bases; nucleotides not matched to a gene: 7. This CDR3 region has 11 residues. The germline gives CDR1 SQVTM, CDR2 ANQGSEA. The CDR3 reads CSVEKLGQSYF. The DNA of the CDR3 is TGCAGCGTTGAAAAGTTGGGACAGTCGTACTTC.

This clonotype was detected ten times or more. The J gene is TRBJ1-1, the V gene TRBV18, with D hard to call. V dropped 5 bases and J dropped 0 bases, with 10 bases sitting between them. The germline CDR1 and CDR2 sequences are KGHSH and LQKENI. The CDR3 covers 14 residues. CDR3 in DNA: TGTGCCAGCTCAGGCCCTAAAATGAACACTGAAGCTTTCTTT. Protein sequence: CASSGPKMNTEAFF.

The sample holds a few counts of this clonotype. This chain connects TRBV12-3 or TRBV12-4 to TRBJ1-1; maybe TRBD1 (5 bases). The length of the CDR3 is 15 residues. The ends were cut back, 6 bases at V and 3 bases at J, with 17 bases in the middle. The CDR3 region is CASSPPGGGYTEAFF. Written as DNA, the CDR3 is TGTGCCAGCAGCCCACCTGGGGGGGGTTACACTGAAGCTTTCTTT.

This clonotype was recorded a few times. The rearrangement joins TRBV9 to TRBJ2-1; D possibly matches TRBD1 or TRBD2 (7 bases each). The CDR3 is 12 residues long. Between the trimmed V and J ends, which lost 3 bases and 9 bases, there was a span of 10 bases. Per the germline V gene, CDR1 is SGDLS and CDR2 is YYNGEE. The CDR3: CASSGRGGEQFF. As DNA, the CDR3 is TGTGCCAGCAGCGGCAGGGGGGGTGAGCAGTTCTTC.

This clonotype was seen only a few times. The chain's CDR3 is CASSGGQGYNEQFF. Here the CDR3 DNA reads TGTGCCAGTAGTGGGGGACAGGGGTACAATGAGCAGTTCTTC. The rearrangement joins TRBV19 to TRBJ2-1; 10 nucleotides match TRBD1. The ends lost 5 bases at V and 4 bases at J; junction bases unmatched: 2. The CDR3 extends over 14 amino acids. Germline values: CDR1 LNHDA, CDR2 SQIVND (reference sequence).

This clonotype was picked up many times. V gene TRBV28 combines with J gene TRBJ2-7; D is possibly TRBD2 (6 bases). V was pared by 6 bases and J by 2 bases, with 17 bases between. The CDR3 covers 15 residues. Germline loops: CDR1 MDHEN, CDR2 SYDVKM. The CDR3 loop is CASRSPGDRAYEQYF. The CDR3 bases are TGTGCCAGCAGGTCTCCGGGAGATCGGGCCTACGAGCAGTACTTC.

This clonotype was seen repeatedly, ten times or more. The chain couples TRBV28 to TRBJ2-7; 7 nucleotides line up with TRBD2. This CDR3 comprises 15 residues. Trimming at V came to 6 bases and at J to 6 bases, leaving 14 bases not matched to a gene. Germline V gene lookup returns CDR1 MDHEN and CDR2 SYDVKM. The CDR3 DNA reads TGTGCCAGCAGACCCCACCGGGACTACAAACTCGAGCAGTACTTC. It translates to CASRPHRDYKLEQYF.

This clonotype has ten or more counts. V is TRBV29-1 and J is TRBJ2-3; 9 bases agree with TRBD2. Germline CDR1 is SQVTM and CDR2 is ANQGSEA. J lost 2 bases, V lost 4 bases, and 4 bases had no gene match. This CDR3 is 14 amino acids long. CDR3 residues: CSVAGTSSTDTQYF. The DNA of the CDR3 is TGCAGCGTTGCGGGGACTAGCTCCACAGATACGCAGTATTTT.

This rearrangement joins TRBV4-3 to TRBJ2-3, with 8 bases matching TRBD2. The CDR3 consists of 16 residues. The germline CDR1 and CDR2 sequences are LGHNA and YSLEER. The V segment lost 4 bases and the J segment 4 bases; nucleotides outside the gene matches: 10. CDR3 sequence reads: CASSPSAGVQADTQYF. The CDR3 nucleotides read TGCGCCAGCAGCCCCTCAGCGGGAGTTCAGGCAGATACGCAGTATTTT.

This clonotype was seen at least ten times. The CDR3 spells CSVNRGAAEAFF. The CDR3 DNA sequence: TGCAGCGTTAACAGGGGCGCGGCTGAAGCTTTCTTT. The gene calls are TRBV29-1 and TRBJ1-1, with 7 bases fitting TRBD1. Germline lookup yields CDR1 SQVTM and CDR2 ANQGSEA. This CDR3 is built from 12 residues. After removal of 5 bases from V and 6 bases from J, the junction contained 6 bases not matched to a gene. Variable domain in full (rest from reference TRBV29-1 and TRBJ1-1): SAVISQKPSRDICQRGTSLTIQCQVDSQVTMMFWYRQQPGQSLTLIATANQGSEATYESGFVIDKFPISRPNLTFSTLTVSNMSPEDSSIYLCSVNRGAAEAFFGQGTRLTVV.

This clonotype was picked up many times. V usage is TRBV20-1 and J usage is TRBJ2-1; D tentatively fits TRBD1 or TRBD2 (5 bases each). Trimming shortened V by 5 bases and J by 9 bases, and 17 bases separated the two germline ends. The CDR3 contains 13 residues. CDR1 is DFQATT and CDR2 is SNEGSKA in the germline V gene (reference sequence). Here the CDR3 reads CSARGWTLGEQFF. Here the CDR3 DNA reads TGCAGTGCTCGCGGGTGGACACTAGGTGAGCAGTTCTTC.

This clonotype has ten or more counts. This sequence joins TRBV27 and TRBJ1-6; 7 nucleotides agree with TRBD1. Germline V CDR1 and CDR2: MNHEY, SMNVEV (reference sequence). The CDR3 runs to 11 residues. The junction had 2 bases not matched to a gene; V was cut back by 6 bases and J by 12 bases. This chain's CDR3 is CASRHRGPLHF. CDR3 DNA: TGTGCCAGCAGGCACAGGGGACCCCTCCACTTT.

The CDR3 protein is CASSLGVDPDTQYF. Written as DNA, the CDR3 is TGCGCCAGCAGCCTTGGAGTCGATCCAGATACGCAGTATTTT. The gene calls are TRBV5-1 and TRBJ2-3; D uncertain. CDR1 is SGHRS, CDR2 YFSETQ, per germline. This CDR3 is built from 14 residues. V lost 4 bases and J lost 4, with 13 bases in between.

This clonotype has a count of ten or more. The chain recombines TRBV30 with TRBJ2-5, with a possible D match to TRBD1 (7 bases). Germline V CDR1 and CDR2: GTSNPN, SVGIG (reference sequence). This CDR3 is 14 amino acids long. The V and J ends lost 3 bases and 2 bases respectively, with 13 bases between them. CDR3 coding DNA: TGTGCCTGGAGAGCCAGGGGGGTACAAGAGACCCAGTACTTC. Translation: CAWRARGVQETQYF.

This clonotype came up a few times. The chain has TRBV27 and TRBJ1-5, with 8 bases that match TRBD1. Per germline, CDR1 MNHEY and CDR2 SMNVEV (reference sequence). The V segment lost 1 base and the J segment 14 bases; nucleotides outside the gene matches: 10. The CDR3 sequence is 14 residues long. CDR3 DNA sequence: TGTGCCAGCAGTTTATACCTCGGGGGGACAGGAGAGCATTTT. It codes for CASSLYLGGTGEHF.

Concerning this clonotype itself: A read error likely explains this, since a far larger clone differs by one base. The chain combines TRBV6-1 with TRBJ1-1, with 9 bases identical to TRBD1. The CDR3 runs to 14 residues. Germline CDR1 and CDR2: MNHNS and SASEGT. Losses at the gene ends were 7 bases for V and 3 bases for J; bases not matched to a gene: 6. The CDR3 DNA reads as TGTGCCAGCACTCCGACAGGGGGTGACACTGAAGCTTTCTTT. Translated, it gives CASTPTGGDTEAFF.

This clonotype was observed at least ten times. The chain carries TRBV7-3 and TRBJ2-5, with 7 bases identical to TRBD2. Trimming at V came to 6 bases and at J to 3 bases, leaving 10 bases not matched to a gene. The germline V gene has CDR1 SGHTA and CDR2 FQGTGA. The CDR3 spans 15 residues. The CDR3 is CASSVSGSGEETQYF. The CDR3 DNA is TGTGCCAGCAGTGTTAGCGGGTCTGGTGAAGAGACCCAGTACTTC.

This clonotype was seen at least ten times. J is TRBJ2-3 and V is TRBV5-1, with D perhaps matching TRBD2 (5 bases). V shed 0 bases and J shed 6 bases, with 20 bases lying between them. Germline V CDR1 and CDR2: SGHRS, YFSETQ. The CDR3 sequence is 17 residues long. CDR3: CASSLVSGIATGDTQYF. The CDR3 DNA reads TGCGCCAGCAGCTTGGTATCCGGGATCGCCACCGGGGATACGCAGTATTTT.

This clonotype appeared many times. The rearrangement links TRBV12-3 or TRBV12-4 to TRBJ2-5; tentatively, D is TRBD1 or TRBD2 (6 bases each). This CDR3 spans 13 amino acids. Between the trimmed V and J ends, which lost 5 bases and 11 bases, there was a span of 18 bases. The CDR3 spells CASSGWLGGNQYF. DNA of the CDR3: TGTGCCAGCAGTGGGTGGTTAGGGGGGAATCAGTACTTC.

This clonotype was counted only a few times. This chain uses TRBV9 with TRBJ1-3; TRBD1 matches at 7 bases. The CDR3 spans 15 residues. The V gene's germline CDR1 is SGDLS and CDR2 YYNGEE. Trimming took 0 bases from V and 2 from J; bases not matched to a gene: 2. CDR3 amino acids: CASSVDRGTGNTIYF. DNA of the CDR3: TGTGCCAGCAGCGTAGACAGGGGAACTGGAAACACCATATATTTT.